This T cell receptor (beta chain) appears in the sequencing data of a study of T-cell reconstitution after alpha-beta-depleted transplantation in children. This clonotype has just a few counts. Unique molecular identifiers were incorporated when the TCRbeta library was constructed. TCRdb passed the PCR reads through MiXCR, listing each CDR3 protein once. The repertoire holds a few hundred thousand distinct CDR3 sequences, with roughly 15% as singletons. The sequencing here drew on PBMCs, taken from the stem cell graft. The receptor's source is a human donor who donated a stem cell graft to a child with Fanconi anemia.

CDR3 amino acids: CAISVHDAEKLFF. In nucleotides, the CDR3 is TGTGCCATCAGCGTACATGATGCGGAAAAACTGTTTTTT. The chain links TRBV10-3 to TRBJ1-4; D is unclear. V lost 6 bases to trimming and J lost 8 bases, with 13 bases between them. The CDR3 is 13 amino acids. CDR1 is ENHRY, CDR2 SYGVKD, per germline.